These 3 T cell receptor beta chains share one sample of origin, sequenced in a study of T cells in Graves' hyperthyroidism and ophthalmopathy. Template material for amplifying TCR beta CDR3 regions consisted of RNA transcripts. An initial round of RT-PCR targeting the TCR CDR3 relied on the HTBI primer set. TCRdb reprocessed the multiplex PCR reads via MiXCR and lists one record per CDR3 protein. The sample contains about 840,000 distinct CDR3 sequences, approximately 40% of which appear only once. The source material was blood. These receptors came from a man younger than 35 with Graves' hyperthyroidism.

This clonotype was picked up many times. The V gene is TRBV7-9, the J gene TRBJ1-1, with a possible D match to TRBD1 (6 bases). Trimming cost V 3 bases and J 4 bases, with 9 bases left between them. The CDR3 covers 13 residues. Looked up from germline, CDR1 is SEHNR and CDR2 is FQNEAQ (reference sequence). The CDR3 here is CASSFSQGTEAFF. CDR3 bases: TGTGCCAGCAGCTTCTCACAGGGCACTGAAGCTTTCTTT.

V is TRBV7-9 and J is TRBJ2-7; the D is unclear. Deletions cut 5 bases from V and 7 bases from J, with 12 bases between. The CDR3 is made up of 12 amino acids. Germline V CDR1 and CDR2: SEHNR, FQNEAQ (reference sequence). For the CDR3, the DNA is TGTGCCAGCAGCCCTCCTTACGATGAGCAGTACTTC. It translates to CASSPPYDEQYF.

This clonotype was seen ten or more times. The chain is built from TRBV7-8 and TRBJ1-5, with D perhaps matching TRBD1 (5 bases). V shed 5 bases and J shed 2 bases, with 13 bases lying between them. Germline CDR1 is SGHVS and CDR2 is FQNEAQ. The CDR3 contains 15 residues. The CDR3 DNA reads TGTGCCAGCAGCGAAGGGGAGAGTGGCAATCAGCCCCAGCATTTT. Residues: CASSEGESGNQPQHF.